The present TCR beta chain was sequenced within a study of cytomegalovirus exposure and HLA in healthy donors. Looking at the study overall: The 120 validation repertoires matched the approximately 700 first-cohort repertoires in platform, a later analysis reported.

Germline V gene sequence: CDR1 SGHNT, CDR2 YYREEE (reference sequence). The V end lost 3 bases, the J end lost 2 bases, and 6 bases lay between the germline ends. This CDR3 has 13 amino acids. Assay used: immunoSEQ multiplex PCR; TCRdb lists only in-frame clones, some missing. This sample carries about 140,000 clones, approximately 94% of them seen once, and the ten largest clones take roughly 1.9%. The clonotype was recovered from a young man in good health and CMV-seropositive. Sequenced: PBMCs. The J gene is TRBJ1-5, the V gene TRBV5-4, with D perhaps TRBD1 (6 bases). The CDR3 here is CASSSGGNQPQHF. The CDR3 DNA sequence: TGTGCCAGCAGCTCAGGGGGCAATCAGCCCCAGCATTTT.